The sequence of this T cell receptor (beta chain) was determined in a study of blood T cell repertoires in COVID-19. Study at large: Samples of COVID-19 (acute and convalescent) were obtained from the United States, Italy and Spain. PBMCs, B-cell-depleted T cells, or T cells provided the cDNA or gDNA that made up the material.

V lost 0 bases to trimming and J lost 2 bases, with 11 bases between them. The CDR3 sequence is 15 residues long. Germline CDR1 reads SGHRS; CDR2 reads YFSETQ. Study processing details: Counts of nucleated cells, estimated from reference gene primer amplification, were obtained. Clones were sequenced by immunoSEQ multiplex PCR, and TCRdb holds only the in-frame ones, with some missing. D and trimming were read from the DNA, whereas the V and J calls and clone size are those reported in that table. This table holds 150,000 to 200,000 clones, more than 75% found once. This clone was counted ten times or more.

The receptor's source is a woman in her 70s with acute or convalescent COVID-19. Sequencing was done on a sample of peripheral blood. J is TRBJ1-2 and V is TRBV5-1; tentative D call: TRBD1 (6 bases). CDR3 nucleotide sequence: TGCGCCAGCAGCTTGGAGCCAGGGACAAACTATGGCTACACCTTC. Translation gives CASSLEPGTNYGYTF.